This T cell receptor (beta chain) originates from a study of identifying expanded T cells in peripheral blood. Whole-study findings and limits: Approximately 1.1 clones differed between technical replicates, versus about 17 and 20 over time.

Only in-frame clones appear in the TCRdb table, and some are missing; sequencing was by immunoSEQ multiplex PCR. The sample lists around 66,000 clones, over 75% seen once, with around 4.3% in the top ten. A remark on this clone: The antigen is unknown.

Germline values: CDR1 GTSNPN, CDR2 SVGIG (reference sequence). The CDR3 runs 17 residues. The V gene lost 2 bases and the J gene lost 5 bases, with 24 bases spanning the gap. The chain combines TRBV30 with TRBJ1-2; D unresolved. Sequenced sample: blood. This TCR was sampled from a person aged 18 to 70 in good health. Here the CDR3 DNA reads TGTGCCTGGAGTCGCTCATCCTGGCTGACAAGACTGTATGGCTACACCTTC. This sequence encodes CAWSRSSWLTRLYGYTF.